The 17 T cell receptor beta chains presented below share a single source sample, sequenced in a study of blood T cells in healthy people across ages. Through a sample-barcoded 5' primer and a J-beta primer mix, a second PCR was run for roughly 6 to 11 cycles. TCRdb independently ran MiXCR on the 5' RACE reads; one entry per CDR3 protein. Of 1 million to 1.2 million distinct CDR3 sequences listed, less than 45% are singletons. Sequencing was carried out using blood. The origin of the receptors is a man aged 18 to 30 in good health.

In its sample, this clonotype was seen a few times. The chain recombines TRBV2 with TRBJ1-1, with unresolved D. The ends were cut back, 5 bases at V and 4 bases at J, with 14 bases in the middle. Germline CDR1 SNHLY, CDR2 FYNNEI. The CDR3 extends over 14 amino acids. The DNA of the CDR3 is TGTGCCAGCAGTAGGTACAGCCAATTCACTGAAGCTTTCTTT. It yields the protein CASSRYSQFTEAFF.

The CDR3 nucleotides are TGCGCCAGCAGCTCGGAGGACAGTACCTATGGCTACACCTTC. Its protein product is CASSSEDSTYGYTF. The chain couples TRBV5-1 to TRBJ1-2; maybe TRBD1 (6 bases). CDR1 SGHRS and CDR2 YFSETQ come from the germline V gene. V lost 3 bases, J lost 4 bases, and 13 bases lay in between. The CDR3 extends over 14 amino acids.

This clonotype was counted between two and nine times. This sequence joins TRBV4-3 and TRBJ1-6; D not resolved. Trimming removed 3 bases from V and 0 bases from J, with 9 bases in between. The CDR3 spans 16 residues. Germline CDR1 reads LGHNA; CDR2 reads YSLEER. CDR3 residues: CASSQQPGSYNSPLHF. DNA for the CDR3: TGCGCCAGCAGCCAGCAGCCGGGCTCCTATAATTCACCCCTCCACTTT.

This chain uses TRBV7-6 with TRBJ2-1; 9 bases line up with TRBD1. V gave up 5 bases and J gave up 3 bases; unmatched junction bases: 8. Germline V gene sequence: CDR1 SGHVS, CDR2 FNYEAQ. The CDR3 is made up of 16 amino acids. The CDR3 is CASSLMGQGFYNEQFF. CDR3 nucleotides: TGTGCCAGCAGCCTTATGGGACAGGGCTTCTACAATGAGCAGTTCTTC. Using reference TRBV7-6 and TRBJ2-1 for the parts outside the CDR3, the full variable domain is GAGVSQSPRYKVTKRGQDVALRCDPISGHVSLYWYRQALGQGPEFLTYFNYEAQQDKSGLPNDRFSAERPEGSISTLTIQRTEQRDSAMYRCASSLMGQGFYNEQFFGPGTRLTVL.

The chain links TRBV4-1 to TRBJ1-4; a weak D match, TRBD1 (6 bases). CDR3 size: 16 residues. Per the germline V gene, CDR1 is MGHRA and CDR2 is YSYEKL. V lost 0 bases, J lost 6 bases, and 14 bases lay in between. CDR3 residues: CASSQERGAGDEKLFF. Written as DNA, the CDR3 is TGCGCCAGCAGCCAAGAACGAGGGGCAGGGGATGAAAAACTGTTTTTT.

The chain uses TRBV7-9 and TRBJ1-5; weak D call: TRBD1 (5 bases). Trimming stripped 2 bases from V and 7 bases from J, with 9 bases between. The CDR3 is 13 residues long. Germline loops: CDR1 SEHNR, CDR2 FQNEAQ (reference sequence). The CDR3: CASSLQGVQPQHF. The CDR3 DNA follows: TGTGCCAGCAGCTTACAGGGTGTCCAGCCCCAGCATTTT.

This clonotype was counted only a few times. The chain recombines TRBV5-5 with TRBJ1-1; D might be TRBD1 (5 bases). V was trimmed by 0 bases and J by 10 bases, leaving 13 bases between them. This CDR3 contains 13 residues. Looked up from germline, CDR1 is SGHKS and CDR2 is YYEKEE (reference sequence). DNA of the CDR3: TGTGCCAGCAGCTTGGCCGAGGGGCGCCCAGCTTTCTTT. It is translated as CASSLAEGRPAFF.

This clonotype was picked up a small number of times. The chain employs TRBV4-3 and TRBJ1-1, with D maybe TRBD1 (6 bases). CDR3 length: 16 amino acids. CDR1 LGHNA and CDR2 YSLEER come from the germline V gene. V was trimmed by 3 bases and J by 3 bases, leaving 17 bases between them. Written as DNA, the CDR3 is TGCGCCAGCAGCCAGCGCACAGGGAGATGGGACACTGAAGCTTTCTTT. It codes for CASSQRTGRWDTEAFF.

J is TRBJ1-6 and V is TRBV6-1, with a weak D call TRBD1 (5 bases). The length of the CDR3 is 15 residues. Germline V lookup: CDR1 MNHNS, CDR2 SASEGT. V shed 0 bases and J shed 9 bases, with 12 bases lying between them. For the CDR3, the DNA is TGTGCCAGCAGTGAAGCTTGGGGGAGGAGTTCACCCCTCCACTTT. It codes for CASSEAWGRSSPLHF.

This clonotype was seen more than once but under ten times. This rearrangement joins TRBV19 to TRBJ1-2; D gene ambiguous. Trimming shortened V by 8 bases and J by 0 bases, and 10 bases separated the two germline ends. CDR1 LNHDA and CDR2 SQIVND come from the germline V gene (reference sequence). The CDR3 is made up of 13 amino acids. CDR3 sequence reads: CASGVTANYGYTF. The CDR3 nucleotides read TGTGCCAGTGGGGTCACCGCTAACTATGGCTACACCTTC.

The V gene is TRBV11-2, the J gene TRBJ2-3; no clear D. Trimming left V 0 bases short and J 14 bases short, with 12 bases between. Germline CDR1 and CDR2: SGHAT and FQNNGV. The CDR3 consists of 12 residues. CDR3 residues: CASSLERLSLYF. CDR3 sequence (DNA): TGTGCCAGCAGCTTAGAGAGGTTGAGTTTGTATTTT.

The DNA of the CDR3 is TGTGCCAGCAGCCATGCGGGCGTCGACACCGGGGAGCTGTTTTTT. Translated: CASSHAGVDTGELFF. The gene calls are TRBV3-1 and TRBJ2-2; TRBD2 might be the D (5 bases). The CDR3 is made up of 15 amino acids. V was cut by 3 bases and J by 3 bases, with 11 bases left in between. Germline V gene data show CDR1 as LGHDT and CDR2 as YNNKEL (reference sequence).

This clonotype occurred many times. The genes are TRBV7-9 and TRBJ2-5; D gene ambiguous. Germline V CDR1 and CDR2: SEHNR, FQNEAQ (reference sequence). Trimming cost V 4 bases and J 1 base, with 13 bases left between them. This CDR3 region has 15 residues. The CDR3 DNA sequence: TGTGCCAGCAGCTCTCAGGTGGCGAGCCAAGAGACCCAGTACTTC. Its protein is CASSSQVASQETQYF.

This rearrangement joins TRBV6-1 to TRBJ1-5; perhaps TRBD1 as D (6 bases). Germline V gives CDR1 MNHNS, CDR2 SASEGT. The V end was cut by 6 bases, the J end by 5 bases, with 11 bases between. CDR3 size: 13 residues. In DNA form, the CDR3 reads TGTGCCAGCAGGTCAGGGGCTGATCAGCCCCAGCATTTT. Amino acids: CASRSGADQPQHF.

V and J are TRBV9 and TRBJ2-1, with D tentatively TRBD1 (7 bases). The germline V gene encodes CDR1 SGDLS and CDR2 YYNGEE. This CDR3 contains 14 residues. Trimming cost V 3 bases and J 4 bases, with 11 bases left between them. CDR3 DNA sequence: TGTGCCAGCAGCGCCGCGGGACAGTACAATGAGCAGTTCTTC. It encodes CASSAAGQYNEQFF.

V gene TRBV4-1 combines with J gene TRBJ2-7, with 10 bases identical to TRBD2. The junction had 11 bases not matched to a gene; V was cut back by 3 bases and J by 3 bases. Germline CDR1 and CDR2: MGHRA and YSYEKL. The CDR3 loop spans 17 amino acids. For the CDR3, the DNA is TGCGCCAGCAGCCACCCTACGAGCGGGAGGGCTTTCTACGAGCAGTACTTC. This sequence encodes CASSHPTSGRAFYEQYF.

V and J are TRBV20-1 and TRBJ2-1, with TRBD2 matching 14 bases. V shed 5 bases and J 0 bases; nucleotides not matched to a gene: 9. There are 18 residues in the CDR3. The V gene's germline CDR1 is DFQATT and CDR2 SNEGSKA (reference sequence). The CDR3 reads CSALPGLAGASSYNEQFF. Written as DNA, the CDR3 is TGCAGTGCTCTCCCGGGACTAGCGGGGGCGAGCTCCTACAATGAGCAGTTCTTC.